The clone carrying this TCR beta chain was recorded once. The data were taken from a study of T-cell reconstitution after alpha-beta-depleted transplantation in children. As it was prepared, the TCRbeta library received unique molecular identifiers. TCRdb re-called the PCR reads with MiXCR, one entry per CDR3 protein. The sample has hundreds of thousands of distinct CDR3 sequences; about 9.5% are singletons. V lost 4 bases to trimming and J lost 1 base, with 17 bases between them. Germline V lookup: CDR1 MNHEY, CDR2 SVGEGT. This CDR3 is built from 17 residues. The rearrangement joins TRBV6-2 or TRBV6-3 to TRBJ1-5; weak D call: TRBD1 (5 bases). The receptor was derived from a human donor who donated a stem cell graft to a child with acute lymphoblastic leukemia. The sample here was PBMCs from the stem cell graft donor, taken from the stem cell graft. The CDR3 is CASSFQGSLTSNQPQHF. The CDR3 DNA reads as TGTGCCAGCAGTTTCCAGGGATCTCTTACGAGCAATCAGCCCCAGCATTTT.